This T cell receptor (beta chain) appears in the sequencing data of a study of identifying expanded T cells in peripheral blood. Some clones are missing from TCRdb's copy, which holds only in-frame ones; the method was immunoSEQ multiplex PCR. The sample holds about 98,000 clones, 88% seen once. No infections or other immune events were documented during collection. The CDR3 has 15 amino acids. Trimming stripped 2 bases from V and 0 bases from J, with 10 bases between. The germline V gene encodes CDR1 SGHVS and CDR2 FQNEAQ. J is TRBJ1-1 and V is TRBV7-8, with D unclear. This TCR came from a person between 18 and 75 years old in good health. The specimen was blood. Here the CDR3 reads CASSLRRYMNTEAFF. CDR3 coding DNA: TGTGCCAGCAGCTTAAGGCGGTACATGAACACTGAAGCTTTCTTT.